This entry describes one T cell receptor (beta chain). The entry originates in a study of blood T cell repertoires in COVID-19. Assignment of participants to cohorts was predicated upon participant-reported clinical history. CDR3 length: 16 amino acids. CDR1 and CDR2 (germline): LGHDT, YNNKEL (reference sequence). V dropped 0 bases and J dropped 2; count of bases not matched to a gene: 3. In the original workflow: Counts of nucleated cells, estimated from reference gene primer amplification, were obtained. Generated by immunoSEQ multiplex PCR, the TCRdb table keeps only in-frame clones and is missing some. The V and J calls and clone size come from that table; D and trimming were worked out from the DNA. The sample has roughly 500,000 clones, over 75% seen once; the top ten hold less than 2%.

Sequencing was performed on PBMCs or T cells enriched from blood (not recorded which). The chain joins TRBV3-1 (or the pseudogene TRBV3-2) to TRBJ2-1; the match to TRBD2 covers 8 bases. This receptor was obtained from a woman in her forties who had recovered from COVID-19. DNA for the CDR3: TGTGCCAGCAGCCAAGAAGGTAGCGGGACCTACAATGAGCAGTTCTTC. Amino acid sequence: CASSQEGSGTYNEQFF.